A single sample gave rise to the 30 T cell receptor beta chains below, sequenced in a study of cytomegalovirus exposure and HLA in healthy donors. With 60 Vbeta and 13 Jbeta primers, the PCR was carried out. The data were produced by immunoSEQ multiplex PCR, yet TCRdb's version contains in-frame clones alone and is incomplete. The sample has 200,000 or so clones, under 90% seen once; the top ten hold about 0.1%. Specimen: PBMCs. Receptor source: a boy aged 2 to 9 in good health and CMV-seronegative.

The J gene is TRBJ2-3, the V gene TRBV25-1; 7 bases map to TRBD1. Per germline, CDR1 MGHDK and CDR2 SYGVNS. This CDR3 has 11 residues. Trimming at V came to 4 bases and at J to 11 bases, leaving 3 bases not matched to a gene. This chain's CDR3 is CASSGRQGQYF. The CDR3 coding sequence is TGTGCCAGCAGTGGGAGACAGGGGCAGTATTTT.

This clone was counted a few times. The CDR3 nucleotides read TGTGCCAGCAGTGAAGGGCAGCTGAGGGGCTACACCTTC. Its translation is CASSEGQLRGYTF. This chain uses TRBV2 with TRBJ1-2, with D unclear. The CDR3 length is 13 residues. Germline values: CDR1 SNHLY, CDR2 FYNNEI. V lost 1 base, J lost 8 bases, and 11 bases lay in between.

This chain links TRBV2 with TRBJ1-2; 7 bases line up with TRBD1. The germline CDR1 and CDR2 sequences are SNHLY and FYNNEI. The CDR3 runs to 17 residues. Trimming took 7 bases from V and 4 from J; bases not matched to a gene: 18. The CDR3 coding sequence is TGTGCCAGCACCAATGACAGGGTCCCTGCCAGACCCTATGGCTACACCTTC. Amino acids: CASTNDRVPARPYGYTF.

The CDR3: CSVDGTSTETQYF. The DNA of the CDR3 is TGCAGCGTTGATGGGACATCCACAGAGACCCAGTACTTC. This chain links TRBV29-1 with TRBJ2-5; weak D call: TRBD1 (6 bases). Germline CDR1 and CDR2: SQVTM and ANQGSEA. V was clipped by 3 bases and J by 4 bases, with 12 bases between them. CDR3 size: 13 residues.

The chain combines TRBV19 with TRBJ2-7; TRBD2 agrees at 10 bases. Losses at the gene ends were 6 bases for V and 2 bases for J; bases not matched to a gene: 7. This CDR3 has 15 residues. Germline assignment: CDR1 LNHDA and CDR2 SQIVND (reference sequence). The CDR3 region is CASSPLAGAAYEQYF. The CDR3 DNA reads TGTGCCAGTAGCCCTCTAGCGGGGGCAGCCTACGAGCAGTACTTC.

This rearrangement joins TRBV6-5 to TRBJ1-5; TRBD1 matches 8 bases. CDR1 and CDR2 (germline): MNHEY, SVGAGI. The ends lost 6 bases at V and 2 bases at J; junction bases unmatched: 3. The CDR3 length is 14 residues. The CDR3 DNA follows: TGTGCCAGCAGCGGACAGGGAGGCAATCAGCCCCAGCATTTT. This sequence encodes CASSGQGGNQPQHF.

The chain joins TRBV15 to TRBJ1-1, with D unresolved. The germline V gene has CDR1 LNHNV and CDR2 YYDKDF (reference sequence). Trimming pared 0 bases from V and 0 bases from J, leaving 8 bases between. The CDR3 consists of 15 residues. DNA for the CDR3: TGTGCCACCAGCAGAGATTACGGGATGAACACTGAAGCTTTCTTT. Its translation: CATSRDYGMNTEAFF. Supplemented by reference TRBV15 and TRBJ1-1, the full variable domain reads DAMVIQNPRYQVTQFGKPVTLSCSQTLNHNVMYWYQQKSSQAPKLLFHYYDKDFNNEADTPDNFQSRRPNTSFCFLDIRSPGLGDTAMYLCATSRDYGMNTEAFFGQGTRLTVV.

The V and J genes are TRBV19 and TRBJ1-1; the match to TRBD1 covers 7 bases. This CDR3 has 15 amino acids. CDR1 LNHDA and CDR2 SQIVND come from the germline V gene (reference sequence). V lost 5 bases and J lost 7; bases outside the gene matches: 13. CDR3 sequence reads: CASSGRRTGDREAFF. CDR3 bases: TGTGCCAGTAGTGGGAGGCGAACAGGGGACCGTGAAGCTTTCTTT.

The chain combines TRBV4-1 with TRBJ2-1, with 10 bases identical to TRBD2. Germline lookup yields CDR1 MGHRA and CDR2 YSYEKL. This CDR3 spans 17 amino acids. Trimming cost V 0 bases and J 6 bases; bases outside gene matches: 8. The CDR3 sequence: CASSQDRAAGGINEQFF. The DNA of the CDR3 is TGCGCCAGCAGCCAAGATCGAGCAGCGGGGGGGATCAATGAGCAGTTCTTC.

This sequence joins TRBV5-4 and TRBJ2-3; 7 bases are shared with TRBD2. Trimming took 0 bases from V and 3 from J; bases not matched to a gene: 1. The CDR3 totals 14 residues. CDR1 is SGHNT, CDR2 YYREEE, per germline (reference sequence). CDR3 nucleotide sequence: TGTGCCAGCAGCTTGGAAGCGGGGACAGATACGCAGTATTTT. Translation: CASSLEAGTDTQYF.

The chain has TRBV19 and TRBJ2-7; 8 bases match TRBD1. Germline values: CDR1 LNHDA, CDR2 SQIVND (reference sequence). Trimming at V came to 4 bases and at J to 0 bases, leaving 5 bases not matched to a gene. The CDR3 runs to 15 residues. The CDR3 DNA reads as TGTGCCAGTAGTACCCTTGGACAGGGCTCCTACGAGCAGTACTTC. It encodes CASSTLGQGSYEQYF.

About this clone itself: At one of its ends the junction is not consistent with the germline gene, which may arise from a read error. The chain is built from TRBV6-5 and TRBJ2-7; TRBD1 might be the D (7 bases). Germline CDR1 is MNHEY and CDR2 is SVGAGI. CDR3 length: 15 amino acids. The CDR3 loop reads CASIPSGGSSSEQYF. CDR3 bases: TGTGCCAGCATCCCTTCAGGGGGGTCTTCCTCCGAGCAGTACTTC.

The chain combines TRBV7-2 with TRBJ1-2, with D possibly matching TRBD1 (5 bases). Germline values: CDR1 SGHTA, CDR2 FQGNSA. The germline V and J ends were trimmed by 6 bases and 8 bases, with 16 bases remaining between them. The CDR3 spans 13 residues. The CDR3 spells CASRPFDSGGYTF. CDR3 in DNA: TGTGCCAGCAGACCATTTGACAGTGGAGGCTACACCTTC.

This clone was seen a few times. DNA for the CDR3: TGTGCCAGCAGCTCCCGGGACAGGGACAAGCAGTACTTC. This translates into CASSSRDRDKQYF. The V gene is TRBV7-6, the J gene TRBJ2-7, with TRBD1 matching over 9 bases. This CDR3 is built from 13 residues. V was pared by 4 bases and J by 8 bases, with 6 bases of the junction left unmatched. CDR1 is SGHVS, CDR2 FNYEAQ, per germline.

This clone was observed once. This chain's CDR3 is CASSPPAGVEQYF. The CDR3 DNA sequence: TGTGCCAGCAGCCCCCCAGCGGGGGTCGAGCAGTACTTC. The chain has TRBV5-6 and TRBJ2-7; 8 nucleotides align to TRBD2. J was trimmed by 6 bases and V by 4 bases; bases with no gene match: 6. The CDR3 covers 13 residues. CDR1 and CDR2 from the germline V gene are SGHDT and YYEEEE.

The genes are TRBV11-1 and TRBJ2-2; D may be TRBD1 (6 bases). The CDR3 length is 16 residues. CDR1 SGHAT and CDR2 FQDESV come from the germline V gene (reference sequence). Trimming pared 1 base from V and 7 bases from J, leaving 16 bases between. DNA for the CDR3: TGTGCCAGCAGCTTAGGGAATGGTTGGGGACACGGGGAGCTGTTTTTT. Amino acid sequence: CASSLGNGWGHGELFF.

As regards this clone: Its ends do not fully match the called genes, so a read error is possible. Other DNA sequences from this sample encode an identical CDR3 as well. V usage is TRBV6-7 and J usage is TRBJ2-3, with 8 bases aligning to TRBD2. TRBV6-7 is an ORF for which the function is uncertain. There are 17 residues in the CDR3. CDR3 in DNA: TGTGCCAGTAGTTACTCCGGGGGGGGGCGAGGTACAGATACGCAGTATTTT. Amino acids: CASSYSGGGRGTDTQYF.

The sample holds one count of this clone. The germline gene is not matched at one end of the junction; a read error may be the cause. This chain connects TRBV19 to TRBJ1-4; 7 nucleotides line up with TRBD1. This CDR3 contains 17 residues. Per the germline V gene, CDR1 is LNHDA and CDR2 is SQIVND (reference sequence). The CDR3 DNA reads TGTGCCAGTAGGATAGACCATCGCCGGGACAGAGCAGAAAAACTGTTTTTT. Translating gives CASRIDHRRDRAEKLFF.

The chain combines TRBV4-1 with TRBJ1-6; 7 bases fit TRBD1. Per the germline V gene, CDR1 is MGHRA and CDR2 is YSYEKL. There are 14 residues in the CDR3. V lost 3 bases and J lost 10; bases outside the gene matches: 6. The CDR3 spells CASSHPGQKSPLHF. The CDR3 DNA follows: TGCGCCAGCAGCCACCCGGGACAGAAATCACCCCTCCACTTT.

V usage is TRBV5-1 and J usage is TRBJ1-2, with D possibly being TRBD1 (5 bases). This CDR3 comprises 12 residues. Germline CDR1 and CDR2: SGHRS and YFSETQ. V gave up 4 bases and J gave up 7 bases, with 11 bases separating them. The CDR3 nucleotides are TGCGCCAGCAGCCCGGGGGGGACTGGCTACACCTTC. Residues: CASSPGGTGYTF.

The V call is TRBV7-9, the J call TRBJ1-3; no reliable D call. Germline lookup yields CDR1 SEHNR and CDR2 FQNEAQ (reference sequence). This CDR3 is 14 amino acids long. The ends were cut back, 4 bases at V and 3 bases at J, with 10 bases in the middle. CDR3 coding DNA: TGTGCCAGCAGCTCCGCCAGATATGGAAACACCATATATTTT. Protein: CASSSARYGNTIYF.

The chain uses TRBV9 and TRBJ1-2; a possible D gene is TRBD1 (6 bases). Trimming took 0 bases from V and 6 from J, leaving 9 bases between them. This CDR3 has 13 amino acids. Germline loops: CDR1 SGDLS, CDR2 YYNGEE. CDR3: CASSVGQVDGYTF. The CDR3 nucleotides are TGTGCCAGCAGCGTAGGACAGGTTGATGGCTACACCTTC.

The CDR3 spells CASSLGAGPSNQPQHF. The CDR3 nucleotides are TGTGCCAGCAGCCTTGGGGCGGGACCCAGCAATCAGCCCCAGCATTTT. V gene TRBV7-8 combines with J gene TRBJ1-5; tentatively, D is TRBD1 (5 bases). Germline CDR1 reads SGHVS; CDR2 reads FQNEAQ. V was cut by 5 bases and J by 1 base, with 15 bases left in between. The CDR3 runs 16 residues.

The chain links TRBV6-5 to TRBJ1-5, with 10 bases aligning to TRBD1. The J segment lost 5 bases and the V segment lost 3 bases, leaving 4 bases of the junction unmatched. Per the germline V gene, CDR1 is MNHEY and CDR2 is SVGAGI. The CDR3 is made up of 15 amino acids. Here the CDR3 DNA reads TGTGCCAGCAGTTATGTAGGGACAGGGGATCAGCCCCAGCATTTT. As protein: CASSYVGTGDQPQHF.

The chain has TRBV6-1 and TRBJ2-3; D possibly corresponds to TRBD2 (6 bases). The CDR3 contains 14 residues. Germline V gene lookup returns CDR1 MNHNS and CDR2 SASEGT. V was pared by 11 bases and J by 4 bases, with 19 bases between. The CDR3 protein is CAGGGARGADTQYF. In nucleotides, the CDR3 is TGTGCCGGAGGAGGGGCACGAGGGGCAGATACGCAGTATTTT.

This clone was seen a single time. The junction differs from germline at one of its ends, possibly a read error. V gene TRBV9 combines with J gene TRBJ1-1; tentative D call: TRBD1 (6 bases). The V gene's germline CDR1 is SGDLS and CDR2 YYNGEE. There are 14 residues in the CDR3. The CDR3 protein is CASSVGSRGAEASF. DNA of the CDR3: TGTGCCAGCAGCGTAGGTAGCAGGGGCGCTGAAGCTTCCTTT. The whole variable domain, filled in from reference TRBV9 and TRBJ1-1, reads DSGVTQTPKHLITATGQRVTLRCSPRSGDLSVYWYQQSLDQGLQFLIQYYNGEERAKGNILERFSAQQFPDLHSELNLSSLELGDSALYFCASSVGSRGAEASFGQGTRLTVV.

The chain uses TRBV18 and TRBJ1-2; D is unclear. Germline V lookup: CDR1 KGHSH, CDR2 LQKENI. V lost 0 bases and J 4 bases, leaving 12 bases between the germline ends. This CDR3 has 15 residues. The CDR3 bases are TGTGCCAGCTCACCACCGGTCTGGGAGGGCTATGGCTACACCTTC. As protein: CASSPPVWEGYGYTF.

This clone was found a few times. This chain uses TRBV19 with TRBJ1-1; the D is unclear. Germline CDR1 and CDR2: LNHDA and SQIVND (reference sequence). CDR3 length: 10 amino acids. The germline V and J ends were trimmed by 10 bases and 6 bases, with 9 bases remaining between them. The CDR3 loop is CATRVSEAFF. CDR3 coding DNA: TGTGCCACCCGCGTGTCTGAAGCTTTCTTT.

The rearrangement uses TRBV6-5 and TRBJ2-3, with 9 bases aligning to TRBD2. J was trimmed by 7 bases and V by 6 bases; bases with no gene match: 11. Germline-derived CDR1 and CDR2 are MNHEY and SVGAGI. The CDR3 length is 15 residues. The CDR3 loop reads CASRGGASGENTQYF. The CDR3 DNA sequence: TGTGCCAGCAGGGGGGGCGCTAGCGGGGAAAATACGCAGTATTTT.

V usage is TRBV27 and J usage is TRBJ2-1, with 7 bases lining up with TRBD1. Germline values: CDR1 MNHEY, CDR2 SMNVEV (reference sequence). V dropped 7 bases and J dropped 0; count of bases not matched to a gene: 9. This CDR3 spans 16 amino acids. The CDR3 DNA follows: TGTGCCAGCACTCGCTGGGCAGGGGGCTCCTACAATGAGCAGTTCTTC. Its translation is CASTRWAGGSYNEQFF.